Detailed here is one T cell receptor beta chain. This sample is part of a study of control samples from healthy donors and cancer patients. Between the trimmed V and J ends, which lost 3 bases and 6 bases, there was a span of 7 bases. This CDR3 spans 12 amino acids. Produced via immunoSEQ multiplex PCR; TCRdb's table is partial and in-frame only. This sample has some 95,000 clones; 80% to 90% occur once, and the top ten carry around an eighth. Sequencing was carried out using blood. The source is a man aged 25-40 years in good health. The gene calls are TRBV12-3 or TRBV12-4 and TRBJ2-3; no definite D call. Written as DNA, the CDR3 is TGTGCCAGCAGTTTCAATGAGGATACGCAGTATTTT. Its protein is CASSFNEDTQYF.